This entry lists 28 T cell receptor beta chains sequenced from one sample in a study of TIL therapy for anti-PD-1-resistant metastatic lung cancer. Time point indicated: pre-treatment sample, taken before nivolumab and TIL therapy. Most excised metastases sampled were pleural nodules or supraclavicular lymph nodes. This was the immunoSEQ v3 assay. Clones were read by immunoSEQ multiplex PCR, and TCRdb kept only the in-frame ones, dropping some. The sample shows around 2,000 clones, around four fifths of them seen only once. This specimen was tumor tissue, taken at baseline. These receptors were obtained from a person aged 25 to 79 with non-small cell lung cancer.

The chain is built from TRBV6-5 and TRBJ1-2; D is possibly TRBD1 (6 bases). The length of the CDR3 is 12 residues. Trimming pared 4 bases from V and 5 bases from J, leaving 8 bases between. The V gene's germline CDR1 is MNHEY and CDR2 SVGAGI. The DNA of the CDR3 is TGTGCCAGCAGTTTAGGGGGATATGGCTACACCTTC. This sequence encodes CASSLGGYGYTF.

CDR3 in amino acids: CASSLATTGEAYEQYF. DNA of the CDR3: TGCGCCAGCAGCTTGGCCACCACAGGGGAGGCTTACGAGCAGTACTTC. This sequence joins TRBV5-1 and TRBJ2-7; TRBD1 might be the D (7 bases). Germline values: CDR1 SGHRS, CDR2 YFSETQ. V was pared by 0 bases and J by 4 bases, with 17 bases between. CDR3 length: 16 amino acids.

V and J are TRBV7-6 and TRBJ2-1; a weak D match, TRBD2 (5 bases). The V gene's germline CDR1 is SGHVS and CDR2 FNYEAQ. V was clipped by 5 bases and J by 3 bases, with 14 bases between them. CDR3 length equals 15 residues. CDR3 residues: CASSALAQVYNEQFF. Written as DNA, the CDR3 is TGTGCCAGCAGCGCCCTAGCCCAGGTCTACAATGAGCAGTTCTTC.

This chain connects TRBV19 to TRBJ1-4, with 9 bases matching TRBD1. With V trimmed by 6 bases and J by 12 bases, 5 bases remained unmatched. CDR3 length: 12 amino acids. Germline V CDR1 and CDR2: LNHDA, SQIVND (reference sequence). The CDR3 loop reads CASSLRTGELFF. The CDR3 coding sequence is TGTGCCAGTAGCCTTAGGACAGGGGAACTGTTTTTT.

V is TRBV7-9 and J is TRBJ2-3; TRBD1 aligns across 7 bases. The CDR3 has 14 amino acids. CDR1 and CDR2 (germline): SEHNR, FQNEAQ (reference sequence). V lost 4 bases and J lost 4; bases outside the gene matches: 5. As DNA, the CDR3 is TGTGCCAGCAGCTGGGACAGTCTGGCAGATACGCAGTATTTT. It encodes CASSWDSLADTQYF. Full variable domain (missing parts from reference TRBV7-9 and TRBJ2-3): DTGVSQNPRHKITKRGQNVTFRCDPISEHNRLYWYRQTLGQGPEFLTYFQNEAQLEKSRLLSDRFSAERPKGSFSTLEIQRTEQGDSAMYLCASSWDSLADTQYFGPGTRLTVL.

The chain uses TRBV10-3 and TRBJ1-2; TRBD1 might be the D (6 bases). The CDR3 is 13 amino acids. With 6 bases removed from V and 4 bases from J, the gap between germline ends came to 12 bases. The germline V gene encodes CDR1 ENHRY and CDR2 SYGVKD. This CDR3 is CAISPQGFYGYTF. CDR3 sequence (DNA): TGTGCCATCAGCCCACAGGGATTCTATGGCTACACCTTC.

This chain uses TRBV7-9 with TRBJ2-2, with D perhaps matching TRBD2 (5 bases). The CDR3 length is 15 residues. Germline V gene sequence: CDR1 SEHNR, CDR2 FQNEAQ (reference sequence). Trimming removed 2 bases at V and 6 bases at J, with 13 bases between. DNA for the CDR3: TGTGCCAGCAGCTTAACTAGTGGTGGTTCCGGGGAGCTGTTTTTT. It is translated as CASSLTSGGSGELFF.

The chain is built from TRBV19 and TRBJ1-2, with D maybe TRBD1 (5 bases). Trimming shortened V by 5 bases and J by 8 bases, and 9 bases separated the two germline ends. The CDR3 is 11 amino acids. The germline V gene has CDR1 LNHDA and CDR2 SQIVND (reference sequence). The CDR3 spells CASSVGVGYTF. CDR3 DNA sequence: TGTGCCAGTAGTGTGGGGGTCGGCTACACCTTC.

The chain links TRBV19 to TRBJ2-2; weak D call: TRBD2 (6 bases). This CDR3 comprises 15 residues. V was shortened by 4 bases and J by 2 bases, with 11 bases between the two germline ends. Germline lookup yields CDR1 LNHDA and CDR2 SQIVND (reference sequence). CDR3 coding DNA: TGTGCCAGTAGTAGGGTCGCGGGAAACACCGGGGAGCTGTTTTTT. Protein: CASSRVAGNTGELFF.

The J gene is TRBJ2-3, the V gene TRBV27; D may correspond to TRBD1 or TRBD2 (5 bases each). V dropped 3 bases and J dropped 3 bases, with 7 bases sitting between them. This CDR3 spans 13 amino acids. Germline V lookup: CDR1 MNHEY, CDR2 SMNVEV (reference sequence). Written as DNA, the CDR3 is TGTGCCAGCAGTTTGGGGGTTACAGATACGCAGTATTTT. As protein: CASSLGVTDTQYF.

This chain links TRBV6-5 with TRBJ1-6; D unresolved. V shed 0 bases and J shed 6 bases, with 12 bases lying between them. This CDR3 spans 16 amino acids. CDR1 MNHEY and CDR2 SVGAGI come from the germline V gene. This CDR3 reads CASSYSMARANSPLHF. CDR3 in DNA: TGTGCCAGCAGTTACTCGATGGCGCGGGCTAATTCACCCCTCCACTTT.

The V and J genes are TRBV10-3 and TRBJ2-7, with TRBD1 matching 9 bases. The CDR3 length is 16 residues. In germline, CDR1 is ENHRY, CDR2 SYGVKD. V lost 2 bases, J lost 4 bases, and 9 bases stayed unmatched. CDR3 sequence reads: CAISEQPWTGVYEQYF. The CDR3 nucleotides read TGTGCCATCAGTGAGCAACCCTGGACAGGGGTTTACGAGCAGTACTTC.

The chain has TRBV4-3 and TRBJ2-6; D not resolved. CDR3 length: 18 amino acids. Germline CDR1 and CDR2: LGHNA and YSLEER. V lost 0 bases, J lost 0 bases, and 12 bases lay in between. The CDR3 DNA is TGCGCCAGCAGCCAAGATCGATCGGCAGTCTCTGGGGCCAACGTCCTGACTTTC. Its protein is CASSQDRSAVSGANVLTF.

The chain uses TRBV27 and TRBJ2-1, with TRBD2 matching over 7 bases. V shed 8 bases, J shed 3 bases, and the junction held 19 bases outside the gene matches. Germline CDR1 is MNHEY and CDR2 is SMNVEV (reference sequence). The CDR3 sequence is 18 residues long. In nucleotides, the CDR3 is TGTGCCAGCCGCGCGCTAGGGGTAGCGGGCTGGCTCTACAATGAGCAGTTCTTC. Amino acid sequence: CASRALGVAGWLYNEQFF.

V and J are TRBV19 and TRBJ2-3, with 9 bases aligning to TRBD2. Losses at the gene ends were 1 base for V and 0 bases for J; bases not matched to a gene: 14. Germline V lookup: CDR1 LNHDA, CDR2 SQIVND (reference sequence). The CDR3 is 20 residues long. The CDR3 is CASSIAASGTAWGSTDTQYF. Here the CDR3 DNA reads TGTGCCAGTAGTATAGCGGCTAGCGGGACCGCATGGGGGAGCACAGATACGCAGTATTTT.

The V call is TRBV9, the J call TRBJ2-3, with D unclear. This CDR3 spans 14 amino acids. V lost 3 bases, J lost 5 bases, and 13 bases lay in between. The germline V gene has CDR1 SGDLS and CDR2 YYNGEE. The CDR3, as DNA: TGTGCCAGCAGCGAGACCCCTCAGCTAGATACGCAGTATTTT. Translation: CASSETPQLDTQYF.

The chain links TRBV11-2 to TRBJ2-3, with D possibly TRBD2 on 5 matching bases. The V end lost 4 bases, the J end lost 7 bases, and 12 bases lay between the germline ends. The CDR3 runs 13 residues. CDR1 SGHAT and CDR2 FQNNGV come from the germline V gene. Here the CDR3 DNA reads TGTGCCAGCAGCTGGACGGACTTAAATACGCAGTATTTT. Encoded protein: CASSWTDLNTQYF.

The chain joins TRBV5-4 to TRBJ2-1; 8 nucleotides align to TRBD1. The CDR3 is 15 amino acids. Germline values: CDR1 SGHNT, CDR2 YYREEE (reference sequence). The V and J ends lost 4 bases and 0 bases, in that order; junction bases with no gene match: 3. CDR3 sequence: CASSATGDSYNEQFF. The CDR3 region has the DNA TGTGCCAGCAGCGCGACAGGGGACTCCTACAATGAGCAGTTCTTC.

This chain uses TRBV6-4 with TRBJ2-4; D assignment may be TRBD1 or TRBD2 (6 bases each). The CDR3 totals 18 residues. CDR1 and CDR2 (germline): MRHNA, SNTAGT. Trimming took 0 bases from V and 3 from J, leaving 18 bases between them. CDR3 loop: CASSDSSTGAVVKNIQYF. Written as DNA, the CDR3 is TGTGCCAGCAGTGACTCGTCTACGGGGGCTGTGGTCAAAAACATTCAGTACTTC.

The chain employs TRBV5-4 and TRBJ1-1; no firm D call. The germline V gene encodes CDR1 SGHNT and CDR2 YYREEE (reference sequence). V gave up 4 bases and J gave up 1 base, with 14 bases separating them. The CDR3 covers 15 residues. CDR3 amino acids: CASSPRGSQNTEAFF. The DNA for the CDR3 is TGTGCCAGCAGCCCCCGAGGGTCGCAGAACACTGAAGCTTTCTTT. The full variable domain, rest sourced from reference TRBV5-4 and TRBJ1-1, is ETGVTQSPTHLIKTRGQQVTLRCSSQSGHNTVSWYQQALGQGPQFIFQYYREEENGRGNFPPRFSGLQFPNYSSELNVNALELDDSALYLCASSPRGSQNTEAFFGQGTRLTVV.

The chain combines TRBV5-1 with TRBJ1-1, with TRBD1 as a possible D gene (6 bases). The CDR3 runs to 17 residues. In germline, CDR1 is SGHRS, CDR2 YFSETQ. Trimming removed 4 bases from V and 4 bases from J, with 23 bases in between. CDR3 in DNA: TGCGCCAGCAGCCCGTTCCAACTGACAGGTCGAGGCACTGAAGCTTTCTTT. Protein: CASSPFQLTGRGTEAFF. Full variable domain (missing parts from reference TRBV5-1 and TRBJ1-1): KAGVTQTPRYLIKTRGQQVTLSCSPISGHRSVSWYQQTPGQGLQFLFEYFSETQRNKGNFPGRFSGRQFSNSRSEMNVSTLELGDSALYLCASSPFQLTGRGTEAFFGQGTRLTVV.

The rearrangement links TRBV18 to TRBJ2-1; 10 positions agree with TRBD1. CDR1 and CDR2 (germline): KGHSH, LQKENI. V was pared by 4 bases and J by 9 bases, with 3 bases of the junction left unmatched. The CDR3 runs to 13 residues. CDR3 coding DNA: TGTGCCAGCTCACTGACAGGGGGCGTTGAGCAGTTCTTC. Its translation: CASSLTGGVEQFF. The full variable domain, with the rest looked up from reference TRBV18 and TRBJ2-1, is NAGVMQNPRHLVRRRGQEARLRCSPMKGHSHVYWYRQLPEEGLKFMVYLQKENIIDESGMPKERFSAEFPKEGPSILRIQQVVRGDSAAYFCASSLTGGVEQFFGPGTRLTVL.

CDR3 sequence: CASSLNPPGELFF. CDR3 DNA: TGTGCCAGCAGCTTAAACCCGCCCGGGGAGCTGTTTTTT. V usage is TRBV7-3 and J usage is TRBJ2-2; no clear D. The length of the CDR3 is 13 residues. Germline V gives CDR1 SGHTA, CDR2 FQGTGA. The germline V and J ends were trimmed by 1 base and 6 bases, with 6 bases remaining between them.

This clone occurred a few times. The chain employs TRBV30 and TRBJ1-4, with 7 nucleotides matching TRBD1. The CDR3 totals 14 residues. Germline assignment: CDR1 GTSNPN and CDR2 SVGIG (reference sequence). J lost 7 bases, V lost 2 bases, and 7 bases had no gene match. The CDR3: CAWSLRQGSEKLFF. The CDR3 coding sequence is TGTGCCTGGAGTTTGAGACAGGGTAGTGAAAAACTGTTTTTT.

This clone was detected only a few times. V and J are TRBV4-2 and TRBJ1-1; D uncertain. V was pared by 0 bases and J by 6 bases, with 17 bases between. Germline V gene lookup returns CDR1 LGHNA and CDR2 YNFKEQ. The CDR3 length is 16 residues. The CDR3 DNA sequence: TGTGCCAGCAGCCAAGAAAGTCAAGGAGTTCGGTCTGAAGCTTTCTTT. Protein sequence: CASSQESQGVRSEAFF.

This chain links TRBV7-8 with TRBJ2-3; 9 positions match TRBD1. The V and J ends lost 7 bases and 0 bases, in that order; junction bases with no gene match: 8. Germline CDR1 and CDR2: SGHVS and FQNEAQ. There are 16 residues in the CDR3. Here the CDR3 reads CASTSFGTGSTDTQYF. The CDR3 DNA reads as TGTGCCAGCACCAGTTTCGGGACAGGGAGCACAGATACGCAGTATTTT.

The CDR3 is CASSLVQGADTQYF. Here the CDR3 DNA reads TGTGCCAGCAGCTTAGTCCAGGGAGCAGATACGCAGTATTTT. The J gene is TRBJ2-3, the V gene TRBV7-9; D assignment may be TRBD1 or TRBD2 (5 bases each). CDR1 SEHNR and CDR2 FQNEAQ come from the germline V gene (reference sequence). V dropped 1 base and J dropped 4 bases, with 9 bases sitting between them. The CDR3 contains 14 residues.

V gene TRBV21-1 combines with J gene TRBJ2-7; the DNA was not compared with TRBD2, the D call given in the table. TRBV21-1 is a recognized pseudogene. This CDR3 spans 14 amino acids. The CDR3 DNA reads TGTGCCAGCAGCCAAACTAGCGGGGTCATCGAGCAGTACTTC. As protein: CASSQTSGVIEQYF.